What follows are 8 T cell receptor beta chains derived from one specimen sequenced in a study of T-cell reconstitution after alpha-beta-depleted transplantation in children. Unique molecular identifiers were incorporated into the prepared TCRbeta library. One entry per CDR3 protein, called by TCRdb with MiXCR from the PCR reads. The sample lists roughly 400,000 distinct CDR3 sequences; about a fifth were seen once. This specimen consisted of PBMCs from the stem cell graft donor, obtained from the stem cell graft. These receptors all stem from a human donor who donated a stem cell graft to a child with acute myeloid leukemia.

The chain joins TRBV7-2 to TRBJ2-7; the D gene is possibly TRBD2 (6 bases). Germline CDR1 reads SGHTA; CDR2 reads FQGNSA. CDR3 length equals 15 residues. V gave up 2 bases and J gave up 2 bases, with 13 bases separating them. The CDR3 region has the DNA TGTGCCAGCAGCTTATTGGGGGGAGTGACCTACGAGCAGTACTTC. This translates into CASSLLGGVTYEQYF.

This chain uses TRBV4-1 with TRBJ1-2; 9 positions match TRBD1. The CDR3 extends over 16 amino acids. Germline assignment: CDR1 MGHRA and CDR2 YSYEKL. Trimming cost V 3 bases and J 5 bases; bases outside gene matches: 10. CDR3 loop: CASSQTGQGTYYGYTF. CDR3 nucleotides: TGCGCCAGCAGCCAGACTGGACAGGGGACCTATTATGGCTACACCTTC.

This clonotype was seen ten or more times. In DNA, the CDR3 is TGCGCCAGCAGCCTTAGCGGGAGTCGGAATGAGCAGTTCTTC. Translated: CASSLSGSRNEQFF. V gene TRBV5-1 combines with J gene TRBJ2-1; 9 bases map to TRBD2. CDR1 is SGHRS, CDR2 YFSETQ, per germline. J lost 7 bases, V lost 4 bases, and 6 bases had no gene match. The CDR3 extends over 14 amino acids.

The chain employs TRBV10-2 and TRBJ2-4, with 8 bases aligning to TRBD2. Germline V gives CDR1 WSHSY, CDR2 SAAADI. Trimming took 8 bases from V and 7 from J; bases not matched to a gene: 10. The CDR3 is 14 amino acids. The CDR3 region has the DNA TGCGCCAGCCGCGTCGGGGGGGCTTATAACATTCAGTACTTC. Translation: CASRVGGAYNIQYF.

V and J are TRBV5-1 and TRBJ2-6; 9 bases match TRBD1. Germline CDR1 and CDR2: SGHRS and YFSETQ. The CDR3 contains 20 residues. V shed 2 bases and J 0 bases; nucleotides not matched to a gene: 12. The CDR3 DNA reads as TGCGCCAGCAGCTTCGCAGGACAGGGGTCGCTCTTCTCTGGGGCCAACGTCCTGACTTTC. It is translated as CASSFAGQGSLFSGANVLTF.

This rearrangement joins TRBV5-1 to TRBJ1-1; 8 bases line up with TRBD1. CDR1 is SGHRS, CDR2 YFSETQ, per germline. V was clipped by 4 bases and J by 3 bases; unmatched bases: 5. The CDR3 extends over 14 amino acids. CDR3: CASSGGTGYTEAFF. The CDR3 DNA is TGCGCCAGCAGCGGAGGGACAGGCTACACTGAAGCTTTCTTT.

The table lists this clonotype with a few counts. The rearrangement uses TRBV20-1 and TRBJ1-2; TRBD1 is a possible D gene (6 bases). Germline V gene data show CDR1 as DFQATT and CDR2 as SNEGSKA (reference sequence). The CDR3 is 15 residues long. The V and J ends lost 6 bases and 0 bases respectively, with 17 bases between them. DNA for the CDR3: TGCAGTGCGGATTCGAAGGGGGAAACTAACTATGGCTACACCTTC. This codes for CSADSKGETNYGYTF.

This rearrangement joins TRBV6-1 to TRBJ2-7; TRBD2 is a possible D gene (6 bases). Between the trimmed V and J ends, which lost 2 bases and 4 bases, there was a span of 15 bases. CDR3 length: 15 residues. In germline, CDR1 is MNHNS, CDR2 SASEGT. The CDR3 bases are TGTGCCAGCAGTGAATCGGGGACTTACGAGTACGAGCAGTACTTC. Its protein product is CASSESGTYEYEQYF.